One TCR beta chain is described in this entry. These data originate in a study of blood T cell repertoires in COVID-19. Study background: Donors in the United States, Italy and Spain gave samples during acute or convalescent COVID-19. T cells, B-cell-depleted T cells, or PBMCs provided the cDNA or gDNA that served as material.

This CDR3 comprises 15 residues. V lost 1 base and J lost 4; bases outside the gene matches: 4. Germline values: CDR1 SGDLS, CDR2 YYNGEE. Data came from immunoSEQ multiplex PCR; TCRdb stores just in-frame clones and leaves some out. The table lists approximately 250,000 clones, about 80% of them singletons, with around 7% in the top ten. The sequence was obtained from a woman aged 45-59 years with acute or convalescent COVID-19. This rearrangement joins TRBV9 to TRBJ2-1; 8 nucleotides match TRBD2. The specimen sequenced was peripheral blood. CDR3 in amino acids: CASSVSGGLYNEQFF. CDR3 nucleotide sequence: TGTGCCAGCAGCGTAAGCGGGGGCCTTTACAATGAGCAGTTCTTC.